This T cell receptor (beta chain) was observed in a study of low-dose radiotherapy and immunotherapy resistance in tumors. Study-level background: Doses of 0.5 Gy per fraction every 2 weeks, totaling 6.5 Gy, went to Cohort 1.

Covering alpha and beta chains, TRAV- and TRBV-specific primers were used for the first-strand cDNA. A roughly 19-cycle PCR with a constant-region primer and V-primer adapter amplified TCRs. One entry per CDR3 protein results from TCRdb running MiXCR on the reads. This table has 60,000 to 75,000 distinct CDR3 sequences, more than 25% appearing once. The time point here: before trial treatment. This CDR3 spans 16 amino acids. This clonotype was detected ten times or more. Sequenced here: PBMCs, sampled before treatment. The rearrangement links TRBV21-1 to TRBJ2-7; TRBD1, the table's D call, was not compared with the DNA. TRBV21-1 is an annotated pseudogene. This TCR derives from a male donor with rectosigmoid adenocarcinoma. CDR3 amino acids: CASSNPGTVSSYEQYF. As DNA, the CDR3 is TGTGCCAGCAGCAATCCCGGGACGGTGAGCTCCTACGAGCAGTACTTC.